This T cell receptor (beta chain) was documented in a study of blood T cell repertoires in COVID-19. Across the study: The United States, Italy and Spain provided the acute and convalescent COVID-19 samples. T cells, B-cell-depleted T cells, or PBMCs provided the cDNA or gDNA that served as material.

How the authors handled the data: The assay estimated nucleated cells by amplifying reference gene primers. Some clones are missing from TCRdb's copy, which holds only in-frame ones; the method was immunoSEQ multiplex PCR. The V and J calls and clone size were taken over from that table, and D and trimming were inferred from the DNA. The table shows roughly 160,000 clones, with roughly 90% occurring only once. A single count supports this clone. Other DNA sequences within the sample encode an identical CDR3. The V gene lost 4 bases and the J gene lost 5 bases, with 9 bases spanning the gap. CDR1 is LNHDA and CDR2 is SQIVND in the germline V gene (reference sequence). CDR3 length: 13 amino acids.

This clonotype was sampled from a man aged 60 to 69 with acute or convalescent COVID-19. The chain couples TRBV19 to TRBJ2-1; possibly TRBD1 for D (6 bases). The sequencing input was peripheral blood. The CDR3 protein is CASSRNRDNEQFF. CDR3 nucleotide sequence: TGTGCCAGTAGTAGAAACAGGGACAATGAGCAGTTCTTC.